The sequence of this TCR beta chain was determined in a study of long-term antiretroviral therapy in people with HIV. This clone has just one count. Antigen unknown. Broader study findings: Adherence to ART, viral resistance and therapy changes lacked any data.

The V gene's germline CDR1 is LNHDA and CDR2 SQIVND (reference sequence). V dropped 8 bases and J dropped 3 bases, with 19 bases sitting between them. There are 16 residues in the CDR3. Sequencing relied on immunoSEQ assay v3.0, run at survey level. Sequencing used immunoSEQ multiplex PCR; TCRdb keeps in-frame clones, though not all of them. The sample holds nearly 50,000 clones, about 86% seen once. The chain couples TRBV19 to TRBJ2-2; D possibly corresponds to TRBD2 (5 bases). This specimen was unsorted PBMCs, taken 0.8 years after starting antiretroviral therapy. This clonotype was obtained from a woman aged 18-30 years with HIV. For the CDR3, the DNA is TGTGCCAGTGAGGAGGTGGACTCCATTTACACCGGGGAGCTGTTTTTT. Protein product: CASEEVDSIYTGELFF.